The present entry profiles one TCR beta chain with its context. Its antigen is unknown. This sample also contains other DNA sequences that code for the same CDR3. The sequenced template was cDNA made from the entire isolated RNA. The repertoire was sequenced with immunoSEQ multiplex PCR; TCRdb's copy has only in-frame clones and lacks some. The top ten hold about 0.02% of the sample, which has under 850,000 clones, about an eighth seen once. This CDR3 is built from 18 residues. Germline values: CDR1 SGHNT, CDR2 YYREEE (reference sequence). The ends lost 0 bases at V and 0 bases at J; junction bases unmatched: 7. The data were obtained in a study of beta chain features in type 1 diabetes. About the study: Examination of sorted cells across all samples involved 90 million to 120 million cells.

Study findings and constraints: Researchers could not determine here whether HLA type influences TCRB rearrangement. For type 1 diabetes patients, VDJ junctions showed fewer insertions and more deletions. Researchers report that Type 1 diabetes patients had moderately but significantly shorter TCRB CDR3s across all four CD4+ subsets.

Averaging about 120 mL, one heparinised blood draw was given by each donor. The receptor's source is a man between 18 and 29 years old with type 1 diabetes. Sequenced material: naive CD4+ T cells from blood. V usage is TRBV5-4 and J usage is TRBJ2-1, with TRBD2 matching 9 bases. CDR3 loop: CASSLALAGRSSYNEQFF. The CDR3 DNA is TGTGCCAGCAGCTTGGCGCTAGCGGGGCGCAGCTCCTACAATGAGCAGTTCTTC.